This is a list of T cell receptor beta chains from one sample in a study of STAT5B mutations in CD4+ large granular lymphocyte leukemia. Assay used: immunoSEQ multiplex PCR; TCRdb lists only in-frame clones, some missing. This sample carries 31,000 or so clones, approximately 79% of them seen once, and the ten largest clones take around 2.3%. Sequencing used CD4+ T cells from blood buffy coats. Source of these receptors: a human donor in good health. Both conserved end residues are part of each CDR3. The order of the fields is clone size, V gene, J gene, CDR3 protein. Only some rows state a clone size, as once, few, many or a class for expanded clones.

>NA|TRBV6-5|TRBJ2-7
CASSPSGRPIDEQYF
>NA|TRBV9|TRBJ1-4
CASSVGLSNEKLFF
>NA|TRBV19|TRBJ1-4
CASQAGGQARLGEKLFF
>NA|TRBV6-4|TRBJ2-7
CASSAQGATYEQYF
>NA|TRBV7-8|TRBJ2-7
CASSLVQGAYEQYF
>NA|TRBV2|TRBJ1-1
CASMTGEVQEAFF
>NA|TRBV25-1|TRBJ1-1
CASSAGLVNTEAFF
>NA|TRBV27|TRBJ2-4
CASKLGSTFRAKNIQYF
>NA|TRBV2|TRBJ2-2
CASSVLAANTGELFF
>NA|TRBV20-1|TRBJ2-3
CSATLLDTQYF
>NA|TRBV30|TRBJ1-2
CAAGTSYGYTF
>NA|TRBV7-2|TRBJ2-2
CASSKRSGRAITGELFF
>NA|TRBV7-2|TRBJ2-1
CASSSAGGRFYNEQFF
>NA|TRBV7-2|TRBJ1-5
CASSPERTGFFSNQPQHF
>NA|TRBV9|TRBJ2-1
CASSVGTPGRSSYNEQFF
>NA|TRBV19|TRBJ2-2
CATLGGLAGGGELFF
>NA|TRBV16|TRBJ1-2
CASSQQRGVIYGYTF
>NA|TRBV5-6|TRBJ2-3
CASNDRHTDTQYF
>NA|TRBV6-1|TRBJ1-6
CASSEARSFYNSPLHF
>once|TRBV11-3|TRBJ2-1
CASSPRPAGSYNEQFF
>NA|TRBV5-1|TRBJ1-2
CASTLTPNYGYTF
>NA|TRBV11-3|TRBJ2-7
CASSFLRDRVYEQYF
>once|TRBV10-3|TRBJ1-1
CAIRPQRATEAFF
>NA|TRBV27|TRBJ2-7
CASSTALRTGRSEQYF
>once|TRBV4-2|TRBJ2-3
CASSQAAGAGGDTQYF
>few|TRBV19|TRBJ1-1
CASTDRANTEAFF
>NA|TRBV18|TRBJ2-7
CASSYRDRTEQYF
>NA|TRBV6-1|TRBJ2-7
CASSVTGTSGYEQYF
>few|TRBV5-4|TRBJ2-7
CASSLSGRLFTYEQYF
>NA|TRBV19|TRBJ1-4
CASSTQTGREKLFF
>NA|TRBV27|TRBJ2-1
CASSLVVAGTVQFF
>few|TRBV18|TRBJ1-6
CASSPGQTNNSPLHF
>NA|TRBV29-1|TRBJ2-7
CSVGGGEQYF
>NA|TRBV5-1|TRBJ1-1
CASRVLAGGTEAFF
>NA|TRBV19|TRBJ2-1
CASSIPGPYNEQFF
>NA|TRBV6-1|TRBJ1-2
CASSEGGWGGYTF
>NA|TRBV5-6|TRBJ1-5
CASSLTGSYSNQPQHF
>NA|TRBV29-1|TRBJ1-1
CSAMVGRATEAFF
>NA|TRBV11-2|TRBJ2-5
CASSSLAGPQETQYF
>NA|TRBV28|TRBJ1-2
CASSDDRGQGYTF
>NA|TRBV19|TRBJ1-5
CASTPGDSNQPQHF
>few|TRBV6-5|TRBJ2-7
CASSYPGTDHGHEQYF
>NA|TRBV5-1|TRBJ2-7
CASSQEHTSYEQYF
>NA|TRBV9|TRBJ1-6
CASSEAPGAASPLHF
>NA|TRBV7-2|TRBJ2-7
CASSWDRGYEQYF
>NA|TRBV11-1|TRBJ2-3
CASSYGDTTDTQYF
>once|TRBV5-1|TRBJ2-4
CASSSTGTSGNIQYF
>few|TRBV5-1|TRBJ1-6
CASSYDSLNSPLHF
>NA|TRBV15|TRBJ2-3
CATSLAGSADTQYF
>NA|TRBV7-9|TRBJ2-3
CASSLGTSGTDTQYF
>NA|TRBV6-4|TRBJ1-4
CASTLREGEKLFF
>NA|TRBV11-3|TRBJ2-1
CASSLGGSLQFF
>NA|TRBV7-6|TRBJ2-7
CASSSSATGLLYEQYF
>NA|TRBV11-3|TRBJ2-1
CASSPRVRYNEQFF
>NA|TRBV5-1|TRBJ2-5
CASSLVGGSLGETQYF
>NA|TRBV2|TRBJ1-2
CASSEAGASYGYTF
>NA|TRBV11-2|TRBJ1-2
CASSSTARTLNYGYTF
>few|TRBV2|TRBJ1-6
CASSRGTGNSPLHF
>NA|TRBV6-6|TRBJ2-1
CASTDWAPSANEQFF
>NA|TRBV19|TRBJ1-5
CASRGNVGSNQPQHF